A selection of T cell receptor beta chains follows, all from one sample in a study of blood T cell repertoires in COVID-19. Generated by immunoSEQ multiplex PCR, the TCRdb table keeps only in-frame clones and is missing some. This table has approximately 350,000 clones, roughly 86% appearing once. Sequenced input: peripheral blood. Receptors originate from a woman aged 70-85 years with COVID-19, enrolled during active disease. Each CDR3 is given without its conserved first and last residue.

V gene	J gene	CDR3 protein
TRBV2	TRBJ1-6	ASKVGRPDPYNSPLH
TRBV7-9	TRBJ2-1	ASSLATSGLYNEQF
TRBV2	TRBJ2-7	ASSGRGLNYEQY
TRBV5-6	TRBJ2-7	ASSFGGRAEQY
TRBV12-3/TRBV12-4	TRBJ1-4	ASSLNSREKLF
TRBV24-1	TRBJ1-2	ATSVGASGYT
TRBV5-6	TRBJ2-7	ASSIGPKGLTYEQY
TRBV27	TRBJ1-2	ASGSLRQGGGYT
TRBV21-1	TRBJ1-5	ASSKIWLHYSNQPQH
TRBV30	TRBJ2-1	AWRAGTIRGEQF
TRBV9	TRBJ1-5	ASSVHPTNQPQH
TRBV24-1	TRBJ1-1	ATRGTVGTEAF
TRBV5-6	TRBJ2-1	ASSQTGVSYNEQF
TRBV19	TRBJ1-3	ASTHQGGNTIY
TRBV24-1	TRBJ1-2	ATSDSRGWVGYT
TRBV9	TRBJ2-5	ASSVSGTGVGETQY
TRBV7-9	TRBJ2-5	ASSQDRVQETQY
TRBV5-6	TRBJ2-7	ASWTGEAEQY
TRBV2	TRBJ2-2	ASRDADRGQTGELF
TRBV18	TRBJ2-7	ASSPGTGQGGEQY
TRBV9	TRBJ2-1	ASSPSDRVGNEQF
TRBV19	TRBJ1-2	ASGHPGLRRGNYGYT
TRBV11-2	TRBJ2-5	ASSSGQTQETQY
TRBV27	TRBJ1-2	ASSFSAGGSGYT
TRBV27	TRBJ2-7	ANIPGLSRIYEQY
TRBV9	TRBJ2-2	ASNAGGSTGELF
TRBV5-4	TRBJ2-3	ASSLQSREGDTQY
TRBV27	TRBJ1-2	ASSSWTGRGYGYT
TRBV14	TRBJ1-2	ASSQDSVRERAGGYT
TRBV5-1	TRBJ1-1	ASSLGQDEAF
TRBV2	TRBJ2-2	ASTYRGNTGELF
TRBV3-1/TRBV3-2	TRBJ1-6	ASSHGNSPLH
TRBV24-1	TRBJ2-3	ATSGPSGGARDTQY
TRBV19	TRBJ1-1	ASSATLFAKNTEAF
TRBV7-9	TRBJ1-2	ASSFRAGQANYGYT
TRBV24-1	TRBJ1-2	ATSDSRQGRDYGYT
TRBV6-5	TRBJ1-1	ASRGGWTGATEAF
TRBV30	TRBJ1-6	AWREEGGTNSPLH
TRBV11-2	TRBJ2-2	ASSSTFGGANTGELF
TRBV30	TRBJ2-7	AWREGYEQY
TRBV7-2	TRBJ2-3	ASSLPRGSTDTQY
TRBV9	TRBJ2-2	ASSVDRAITGELF
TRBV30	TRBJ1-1	AWIPGRNTEAF
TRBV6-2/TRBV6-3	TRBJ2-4	ASSYPSHGGAENIQY
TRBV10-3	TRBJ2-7	AISEPRGEQY
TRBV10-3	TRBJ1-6	AIRAQGGGSPLH
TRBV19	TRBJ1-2	ASSPRTVEGYGYT
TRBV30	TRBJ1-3	AWTPRRLPGNTIY
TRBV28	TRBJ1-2	ASSLPGQGAAGYT
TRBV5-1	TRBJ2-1	ASSLGLAGLSYNEQF
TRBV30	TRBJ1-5	AWSVLYSNQPQH
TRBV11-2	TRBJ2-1	ASSLASGATNEQF
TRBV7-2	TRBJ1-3	ASSFNRVLSGNTIY